At least ten counts were recorded for the clone carrying this T cell receptor beta chain. Researchers made TCR beta libraries by using iRepertoire HTBI primers and running Arm-PCR on CDR3 regions. As originally analysed: Sequenced samples collectively carried about 62 TRBV and around 15 TRBJ segments. TCRdb reanalysed the multiplex PCR reads using MiXCR and keeps one entry per CDR3 protein. It is TCRdb's table, rather than the study itself, that gives the V and J calls and clone size. Of a few hundred thousand distinct CDR3 sequences in the sample, approximately 18% were seen once. Time point noted: newly diagnosed GD, antithyroid drugs for less than 3 months. TCR sequences were obtained from RNA taken from PBMCs. The entry originates in a study of regulatory T cells in long-lasting Graves disease. The germline V gene has CDR1 KGHSH and CDR2 LQKENI. This CDR3 region has 15 residues. V was clipped by 8 bases and J by 0 bases, with 13 bases between them.

These same data were also listed under a study on T cells in Graves' hyperthyroidism and ophthalmopathy.

The TCR sequence derives from a woman aged 25-40 years with Graves disease. This chain uses TRBV18 with TRBJ1-4; the D gene is possibly TRBD1 (5 bases). The source was peripheral blood mononuclear cells (PBMCs), collected at new diagnosis, from a patient treated with antithyroid drugs. DNA of the CDR3: TGTGCCAGCAGTGCCACAGGAACAACTAATGAAAAACTGTTTTTT. It is translated as CASSATGTTNEKLFF. The full variable domain, in which reference TRBV18 and TRBJ1-4 provide the parts outside the CDR3, is NAGVMQNPRHLVRRRGQEARLRCSPMKGHSHVYWYRQLPEEGLKFMVYLQKENIIDESGMPKERFSAEFPKEGPSILRIQQVVRGDSAAYFCASSATGTTNEKLFFGSGTQLSVL.